These 23 T cell receptor beta chains originate from one sample sequenced in a study of blood T cell repertoires in COVID-19. Clones were sequenced by immunoSEQ multiplex PCR, and TCRdb holds only the in-frame ones, with some missing. The sample lists a few hundred thousand clones; approximately 90% were seen once. Sequencing used peripheral blood. The receptors derive from an older woman with acute or convalescent COVID-19.

The CDR3 sequence: CASSHPDRMSFCNEQFF. The CDR3 nucleotides are TGCGCCAGCAGTCACCCTGACAGGATGAGCTTCTGCAATGAGCAGTTCTTC. The chain combines TRBV23-1 with TRBJ2-1, with D tentatively TRBD1 (6 bases). TRBV23-1 is identified as an open reading frame with a role that is uncertain. Trimming cost V 3 bases and J 6 bases, with 21 bases left between them. The CDR3 sequence is 17 residues long.

The CDR3 sequence is CASSWDRQAAPMNTEAFF. CDR3 nucleotides: TGTGCCAGCAGCTGGGACAGGCAGGCGGCCCCCATGAACACTGAAGCTTTCTTT. The V call is TRBV5-6, the J call TRBJ1-1; 8 nucleotides match TRBD1. The CDR3 consists of 18 residues. Germline V lookup: CDR1 SGHDT, CDR2 YYEEEE. Trimming cost V 3 bases and J 0 bases; bases outside gene matches: 13.

The chain couples TRBV4-2 to TRBJ1-5; a possible D gene is TRBD1 (6 bases). Per the germline V gene, CDR1 is LGHNA and CDR2 is YNFKEQ. The V and J ends lost 1 base and 2 bases respectively, with 15 bases between them. There are 17 residues in the CDR3. The CDR3 DNA is TGTGCCAGCAGCCAAGCTAACAGGGATAGGGGCAATCAGCCCCAGCATTTT. Residues: CASSQANRDRGNQPQHF.

Written as DNA, the CDR3 is TGTGCCAGCTCACCTGGAGGGGAGAGCAATCAGCCCCAGCATTTT. Its protein product is CASSPGGESNQPQHF. V and J are TRBV18 and TRBJ1-5; weak D call: TRBD1 (5 bases). V lost 3 bases and J lost 1, with 10 bases in between. The CDR3 extends over 15 amino acids. From germline, CDR1 is KGHSH and CDR2 LQKENI.

This clone showed up just a few times. The chain employs TRBV6-1 and TRBJ1-2, with a tentative D call TRBD1 (6 bases). This CDR3 contains 15 residues. V was pared by 1 base and J by 4 bases, with 13 bases between. The germline gives CDR1 MNHNS, CDR2 SASEGT. This CDR3 reads CASSEEPGAAYGYTF. CDR3 sequence (DNA): TGTGCCAGCAGTGAAGAGCCAGGGGCCGCCTATGGCTACACCTTC.

V usage is TRBV28 and J usage is TRBJ2-2; D uncertain. This CDR3 spans 19 amino acids. Germline lookup yields CDR1 MDHEN and CDR2 SYDVKM. With 5 bases removed from V and 1 base from J, the gap between germline ends came to 23 bases. CDR3 residues: CASSPRSSPVIWNTGELFF. In DNA form, the CDR3 reads TGTGCCAGCAGTCCCCGGAGCTCCCCGGTTATTTGGAACACCGGGGAGCTGTTTTTT. Based on the CDR3 plus reference TRBV28 and TRBJ2-2, the full variable domain is DVKVTQSSRYLVKRTGEKVFLECVQDMDHENMFWYRQDPGLGLRLIYFSYDVKMKEKGDIPEGYSVSREKKERFSLILESASTNQTSMYLCASSPRSSPVIWNTGELFFGEGSRLTVL.

The V gene is TRBV2, the J gene TRBJ1-2; the D is unclear. V dropped 3 bases and J dropped 5 bases, with 16 bases sitting between them. This CDR3 contains 15 residues. CDR1 is SNHLY and CDR2 is FYNNEI in the germline V gene. The CDR3 here is CASSDVGRLLYGYTF. In DNA form, the CDR3 reads TGTGCCAGCAGTGACGTGGGCCGCCTCCTATATGGCTACACCTTC.

The genes are TRBV21-1 and TRBJ2-6; no check of the table's D call, TRBD1, against the DNA was made. TRBV21-1 is listed as a pseudogene. The CDR3 has 18 residues. CDR3 in amino acids: CASSKEQGRVSGANVLTF. CDR3 bases: TGTGCCAGCAGCAAAGAACAGGGAAGGGTATCTGGGGCCAACGTCCTGACTTTC.

Remarks on this clone: The same CDR3 also results from other DNA sequences found in this sample. This rearrangement joins TRBV6-2 or TRBV6-3 to TRBJ1-2; 7 bases map to TRBD1. There are 14 residues in the CDR3. V lost 4 bases to trimming and J lost 4 bases; unmatched junction nucleotides: 6. Germline V gives CDR1 MNHEY, CDR2 SVGEGT. CDR3 bases: TGTGCCAGCAGTTCCGTTCGGGACAGCTATGGCTACACCTTC. This encodes CASSSVRDSYGYTF.

This rearrangement joins TRBV7-2 to TRBJ1-1; 7 nucleotides line up with TRBD1. CDR1 is SGHTA, CDR2 FQGNSA, per germline. The CDR3 covers 13 residues. Trimming took 5 bases from V and 1 from J; bases not matched to a gene: 1. In nucleotides, the CDR3 is TGTGCCAGCAGCCGGGACAGGAACACTGAAGCTTTCTTT. Its translation is CASSRDRNTEAFF.

The chain recombines TRBV6-5 with TRBJ2-7, with 7 nucleotides matching TRBD2. The CDR3 covers 15 residues. The germline gives CDR1 MNHEY, CDR2 SVGAGI. Losses at the gene ends were 7 bases for V and 4 bases for J; bases not matched to a gene: 13. The CDR3 DNA is TGTGCCAGCACTATAAGGGAGGGACTTGGATACGAGCAGTACTTC. It codes for CASTIREGLGYEQYF.

The chain carries TRBV9 and TRBJ1-1, with 8 bases matching TRBD1. V dropped 0 bases and J dropped 1; count of bases not matched to a gene: 8. The CDR3 extends over 17 amino acids. The germline V gene has CDR1 SGDLS and CDR2 YYNGEE. CDR3 sequence: CASSVGGTGTGNTEAFF. The CDR3, as DNA: TGTGCCAGCAGCGTAGGGGGGACCGGGACAGGGAACACTGAAGCTTTCTTT.

The chain joins TRBV27 to TRBJ1-1; TRBD1 aligns across 7 bases. The germline V gene has CDR1 MNHEY and CDR2 SMNVEV (reference sequence). This CDR3 contains 14 residues. V lost 2 bases, J lost 10 bases, and 10 bases stayed unmatched. CDR3: CASSLQGQSKTAFF. The CDR3 nucleotides are TGTGCCAGCAGTTTACAGGGACAGTCCAAGACAGCTTTCTTT.

This chain joins TRBV5-5 and TRBJ1-6, with D hard to call. V was pared by 4 bases and J by 5 bases, with 10 bases between. CDR1 SGHKS and CDR2 YYEKEE come from the germline V gene (reference sequence). The CDR3 has 14 residues. The CDR3 here is CASSLTGDNSPLHF. Written as DNA, the CDR3 is TGTGCCAGCAGCCTCACCGGGGATAATTCACCCCTCCACTTT.

The J gene is TRBJ2-2, the V gene TRBV4-2, with 11 bases fitting TRBD2. Germline trimming cut 4 bases from V and 3 bases from J; bases unmatched to any gene: 1. Germline lookup yields CDR1 LGHNA and CDR2 YNFKEQ. The CDR3 sequence is 15 residues long. This CDR3 reads CASSRGLADTGELFF. In nucleotides, the CDR3 is TGTGCCAGCAGCCGGGGACTAGCGGACACCGGGGAGCTGTTTTTT.

The gene calls are TRBV7-2 and TRBJ2-1, with TRBD2 identical over 10 bases. This CDR3 has 14 amino acids. V gave up 0 bases and J gave up 10 bases; unmatched junction bases: 3. Germline V gene sequence: CDR1 SGHTA, CDR2 FQGNSA. The CDR3 region is CASSLAGSGGEQFF. The DNA for the CDR3 is TGTGCCAGCAGCTTAGCGGGTAGCGGGGGGGAGCAGTTCTTC.

The sample holds one count of this clone. This chain connects TRBV5-8 to TRBJ1-6; 7 nucleotides agree with TRBD1. This CDR3 contains 17 residues. CDR1 and CDR2 (germline): SGHTS, YDEGEE. V lost 2 bases, J lost 0 bases, and 5 bases stayed unmatched. The CDR3, as DNA: TGTGCCAGCAGCTTTCTATGGGACAGCTCCTATAATTCACCCCTCCACTTT. Translating it yields CASSFLWDSSYNSPLHF.

This chain uses TRBV5-5 with TRBJ2-2; weak D call: TRBD1 (8 bases). Germline CDR1 and CDR2: SGHKS and YYEKEE (reference sequence). Trimming cost V 2 bases and J 3 bases, with 11 bases left between them. This CDR3 spans 15 amino acids. CDR3 residues: CASSLQGGDTGELFF. The CDR3 DNA is TGTGCCAGCAGCTTACAGGGGGGGGACACCGGGGAGCTGTTTTTT.

The chain uses TRBV7-9 and TRBJ2-3; the D is unclear. V was trimmed by 4 bases and J by 4 bases, leaving 9 bases between them. The CDR3 consists of 13 residues. The germline V gene has CDR1 SEHNR and CDR2 FQNEAQ (reference sequence). In DNA, the CDR3 is TGTGCCAGCAGCTCCCAGACTCCAGATACGCAGTATTTT. Protein product: CASSSQTPDTQYF.

V and J are TRBV7-9 and TRBJ2-1; 13 bases are shared with TRBD2. CDR3 size: 13 residues. CDR1 and CDR2 (germline): SEHNR, FQNEAQ (reference sequence). V was clipped by 5 bases and J by 10 bases; unmatched bases: 2. In DNA, the CDR3 is TGTGCCAGCAGCCCGGGACTAGCGGGAGAGCAGTTCTTC. Encoded protein: CASSPGLAGEQFF.

J is TRBJ2-1 and V is TRBV19, with 10 bases that match TRBD2. The CDR3 runs to 17 residues. Germline V CDR1 and CDR2: LNHDA, SQIVND (reference sequence). Unmatched junction bases numbered 7, after V lost 5 bases and J lost 0 bases. In DNA, the CDR3 is TGTGCCAGTAGTCGAGGACTAGCGGAAAGCTCCTACAATGAGCAGTTCTTC. Amino acids: CASSRGLAESSYNEQFF.

The V gene is TRBV7-3, the J gene TRBJ1-6, with 9 bases matching TRBD1. Germline V CDR1 and CDR2: SGHTA, FQGTGA. The CDR3 is 14 amino acids. V was pared by 4 bases and J by 6 bases, with 1 base of the junction left unmatched. This chain's CDR3 is CASSSGQGNSPLHF. CDR3 in DNA: TGTGCCAGCAGCTCGGGACAGGGTAATTCACCCCTCCACTTT.

This clone occurred once. Distinct nucleotide sequences in the sample also encode this CDR3. CDR3 in DNA: TGCGCCAGCAGCTTGGGGACAGGAGGCACTGAAGCTTTCTTT. Translation gives CASSLGTGGTEAFF. The chain combines TRBV5-1 with TRBJ1-1; 7 bases are a match to TRBD1. Germline V gene data show CDR1 as SGHRS and CDR2 as YFSETQ. V trimming: 0 bases; J trimming: 4 bases; junction bases outside the gene matches: 3. The length of the CDR3 is 14 residues.